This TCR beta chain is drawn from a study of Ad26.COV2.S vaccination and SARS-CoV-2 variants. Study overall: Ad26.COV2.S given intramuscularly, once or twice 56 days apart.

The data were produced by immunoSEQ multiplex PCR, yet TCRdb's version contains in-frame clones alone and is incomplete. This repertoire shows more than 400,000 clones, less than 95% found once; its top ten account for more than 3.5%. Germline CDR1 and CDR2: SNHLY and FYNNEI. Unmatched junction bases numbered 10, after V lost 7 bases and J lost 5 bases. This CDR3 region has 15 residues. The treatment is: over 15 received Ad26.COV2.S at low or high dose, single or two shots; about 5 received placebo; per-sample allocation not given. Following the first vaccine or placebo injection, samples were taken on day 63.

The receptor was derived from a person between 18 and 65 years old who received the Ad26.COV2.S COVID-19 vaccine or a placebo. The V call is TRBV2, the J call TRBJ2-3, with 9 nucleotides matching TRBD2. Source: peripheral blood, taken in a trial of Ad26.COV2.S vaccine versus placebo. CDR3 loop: CASTQGGLAKDTQYF. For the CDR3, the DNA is TGTGCCAGCACTCAAGGGGGACTAGCAAAAGATACGCAGTATTTT.